This TCR beta chain comes out of a study of cytomegalovirus exposure and HLA in healthy donors. Whole-study results and caveats: According to the study, around 180 TCR beta chains were cytomegalovirus-associated.

Details on this clone: As yet, its antigen is unknown.

PCR amplification relied on 60 Vbeta primers (plus 13 Jbeta primers). Libraries were prepared by immunoSEQ multiplex PCR; TCRdb keeps only in-frame clonotypes and omits some of them. Here the sample spans around 130,000 clones, about two thirds being singletons. CDR1 and CDR2 (germline): SGHRS, YFSETQ. CDR3 length equals 12 residues. V gave up 4 bases and J gave up 2 bases, with 7 bases separating them. The sequence came from a man aged 35-49 years in good health and CMV-seropositive. The sequenced material came from PBMCs. V gene TRBV5-1 combines with J gene TRBJ2-7, with D tentatively TRBD2 (5 bases). In DNA form, the CDR3 reads TGCGCCAGCAGCGTCGGGACCTACGAGCAGTACTTC. Translating it yields CASSVGTYEQYF.